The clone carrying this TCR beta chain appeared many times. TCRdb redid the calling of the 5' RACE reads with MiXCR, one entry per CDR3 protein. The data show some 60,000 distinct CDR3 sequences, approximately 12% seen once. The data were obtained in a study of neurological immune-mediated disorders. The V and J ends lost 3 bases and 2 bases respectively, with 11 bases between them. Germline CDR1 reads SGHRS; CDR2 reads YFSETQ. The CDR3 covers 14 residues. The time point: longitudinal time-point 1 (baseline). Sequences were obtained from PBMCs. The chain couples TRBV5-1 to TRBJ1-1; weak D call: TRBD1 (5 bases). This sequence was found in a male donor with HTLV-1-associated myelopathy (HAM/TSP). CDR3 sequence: CASSYPQGNTEAFF. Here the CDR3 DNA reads TGCGCCAGCAGCTACCCCCAGGGCAACACTGAAGCTTTCTTT.